In this sample, the clone carrying this T cell receptor beta chain turned up a few times. Its specificity is not known. V lost 7 bases to trimming and J lost 1 base, with 13 bases between them. Germline assignment: CDR1 MNHNS and CDR2 SASEGT. This CDR3 is 14 amino acids long. This entry is derived from a study of T cell repertoires in cytomegalovirus infection. Study-level information: CMV epitopes that were recently identified and HLA-C-restricted were used alongside well-studied HLA-B-restricted ones.

General study findings and limits: Public TCR beta family frequency separated CMV-and-HLA carriers, including in an independent cohort.

TCRdb reprocessed the reads via MiXCR and lists one record per CDR3 protein. The sample shows roughly 730,000 distinct CDR3 sequences, about 30% of them seen only once. The sequence derives from a human donor in good health (CMV status not recorded). Some clones in this sample may be carry-over from other donors' samples. The V gene is TRBV6-1, the J gene TRBJ1-2; possible D gene TRBD1, 5 bases. The source was cultured PBMCs, collected from culture after CMV antigen stimulation. CDR3 amino acids: CASTRAGHNYGYTF. The CDR3 region has the DNA TGTGCCAGCACCCGGGCAGGGCATAACTATGGCTACACCTTC.